A single sample gave rise to the 22 T cell receptor beta chains below, sequenced in a study of beta chain features in type 1 diabetes. Study-wide results and caveats: Among patients with Type 1 diabetes, TCRB CDR3s were moderately but significantly shorter in every one of the four CD4+ subsets.

Every bit of the isolated RNA underwent reverse transcription, so sequencing read expressed TCRB transcripts. The data were produced by immunoSEQ multiplex PCR, yet TCRdb's version contains in-frame clones alone and is incomplete. The sample has under 250,000 clones, roughly 13% seen once; the top ten hold roughly 0.019%. Their antigens are not known. Input material: naive CD4+ T cells from blood. The receptors stem from a man in his thirties or forties with type 1 diabetes.

This chain connects TRBV4-1 to TRBJ2-1, with D perhaps TRBD1 (6 bases). Germline CDR1 is MGHRA and CDR2 is YSYEKL. V lost 9 bases to trimming and J lost 5 bases, with 14 bases between them. The CDR3 has 13 residues. CDR3 protein: CASGTRGDNEQFF. The CDR3 DNA follows: TGCGCCAGTGGGACCAGGGGAGACAATGAGCAGTTCTTC.

The gene calls are TRBV7-9 and TRBJ1-3; a weak D match, TRBD1 (6 bases). Per the germline V gene, CDR1 is SEHNR and CDR2 is FQNEAQ (reference sequence). The V end lost 8 bases, the J end lost 4 bases, and 9 bases lay between the germline ends. This CDR3 contains 12 residues. In DNA form, the CDR3 reads TGTGCCAGCCAAGGGGGAGGAAACACCATATATTTT. This translates into CASQGGGNTIYF.

The chain links TRBV27 to TRBJ2-3; 7 nucleotides line up with TRBD1. The CDR3 loop spans 16 amino acids. V trimming: 4 bases; J trimming: 2 bases; junction bases outside the gene matches: 9. The V gene's germline CDR1 is MNHEY and CDR2 SMNVEV (reference sequence). This CDR3 reads CASSSIRDSFTDTQYF. CDR3 DNA sequence: TGTGCCAGCAGTTCCATCCGGGACAGCTTCACAGATACGCAGTATTTT.

The V gene is TRBV7-2, the J gene TRBJ2-7; 9 bases line up with TRBD1. Germline V CDR1 and CDR2: SGHTA, FQGNSA. The CDR3 consists of 14 residues. V was pared by 5 bases and J by 2 bases, with 4 bases of the junction left unmatched. DNA for the CDR3: TGTGCCAGCAGCCGGGACAGGGTTACCTACGAGCAGTACTTC. Translated, it gives CASSRDRVTYEQYF. The full variable domain, in which reference TRBV7-2 and TRBJ2-7 provide the parts outside the CDR3, is GAGVSQSPSNKVTEKGKDVELRCDPISGHTALYWYRQSLGQGLEFLIYFQGNSAPDKSGLPSDRFSAERTGGSVSTLTIQRTQQEDSAVYLCASSRDRVTYEQYFGPGTRLTVT.

This clone has just a few counts. The V call is TRBV5-1, the J call TRBJ1-6; D is ambiguous. Trimming took 0 bases from V and 4 from J, leaving 11 bases between them. In germline, CDR1 is SGHRS, CDR2 YFSETQ. The CDR3 is made up of 16 amino acids. The CDR3 region has the DNA TGCGCCAGCAGCTTGGACCCCTCGGGGTATAATTCACCCCTCCACTTT. Protein product: CASSLDPSGYNSPLHF. The full variable domain, rest sourced from reference TRBV5-1 and TRBJ1-6, is KAGVTQTPRYLIKTRGQQVTLSCSPISGHRSVSWYQQTPGQGLQFLFEYFSETQRNKGNFPGRFSGRQFSNSRSEMNVSTLELGDSALYLCASSLDPSGYNSPLHFGNGTRLTVT.

The chain carries TRBV7-9 and TRBJ2-3; D is ambiguous. The V end lost 0 bases, the J end lost 11 bases, and 15 bases lay between the germline ends. The CDR3 has 14 amino acids. Per the germline V gene, CDR1 is SEHNR and CDR2 is FQNEAQ (reference sequence). The CDR3 DNA reads as TGTGCCAGCAGCTTAGCGTTTCTAGAAGTTCAGCAGTATTTT. Translation gives CASSLAFLEVQQYF.

In DNA, the CDR3 is TGTGCCAGCAGCCAGGGGAGCCTTAGGGGGAATGAGCAGTTCTTC. Translation gives CASSQGSLRGNEQFF. This chain links TRBV7-2 with TRBJ2-1; D possibly corresponds to TRBD1 (6 bases). CDR1 is SGHTA, CDR2 FQGNSA, per germline. V was cut by 5 bases and J by 7 bases, with 18 bases left in between. The CDR3 is 15 amino acids.

There are a few counts of this clone. The chain uses TRBV28 and TRBJ2-7, with TRBD2 as a possible D gene (5 bases). Germline V gene lookup returns CDR1 MDHEN and CDR2 SYDVKM. The CDR3 has 12 residues. V lost 2 bases, J lost 3 bases, and 5 bases lay in between. The CDR3 reads CASSLRDYEQYF. The CDR3 DNA is TGTGCCAGCAGTTTACGGGACTACGAGCAGTACTTC.

The chain links TRBV5-6 to TRBJ2-7, with unresolved D. CDR3 length equals 14 residues. CDR1 SGHDT and CDR2 YYEEEE come from the germline V gene. V was trimmed by 4 bases and J by 2 bases, leaving 13 bases between them. The CDR3 protein is CASSPRLEPYEQYF. The DNA for the CDR3 is TGTGCCAGCAGCCCTCGACTCGAACCCTACGAGCAGTACTTC.

This clone was found a few times. The CDR3 sequence: CASSLVQGDGYTF. In nucleotides, the CDR3 is TGTGCCAGCAGCTTGGTACAGGGCGATGGCTACACCTTC. V usage is TRBV5-6 and J usage is TRBJ1-2, with D possibly TRBD1 on 6 matching bases. Germline V gene data show CDR1 as SGHDT and CDR2 as YYEEEE. This CDR3 is 13 amino acids long. V gave up 0 bases and J gave up 6 bases, with 9 bases separating them.

V usage is TRBV28 and J usage is TRBJ2-3; D remains unclear. The CDR3 has 14 residues. Looked up from germline, CDR1 is MDHEN and CDR2 is SYDVKM. Trimming shortened V by 5 bases and J by 2 bases, and 11 bases separated the two germline ends. The CDR3 DNA is TGTGCCAGCAGTCTCCCTCACTTCACAGATACGCAGTATTTT. Protein sequence: CASSLPHFTDTQYF.

In its sample, this clone was seen a few times. This rearrangement joins TRBV30 to TRBJ1-1, with D unclear. Germline CDR1 and CDR2: GTSNPN and SVGIG (reference sequence). The V end lost 2 bases, the J end lost 1 base, and 8 bases lay between the germline ends. The CDR3 runs 13 residues. Here the CDR3 DNA reads TGTGCCTGGAGTCAAAATAGGAACACTGAAGCTTTCTTT. Encoded protein: CAWSQNRNTEAFF.

A note on this clone: Germline and junction disagree at one end, which may indicate a read error. The chain carries TRBV18 and TRBJ2-1, with 14 positions matching TRBD2. The CDR3 is made up of 15 amino acids. The germline CDR1 and CDR2 sequences are KGHSH and LQKENI. The CDR3 loop is CASSSGLAGVNGFVF. CDR3 bases: TGTGCCAGCTCTTCGGGACTAGCGGGAGTAAATGGTTTCGTCTTC. Full variable domain (rest looked up from reference TRBV18 and TRBJ2-1): NAGVMQNPRHLVRRRGQEARLRCSPMKGHSHVYWYRQLPEEGLKFMVYLQKENIIDESGMPKERFSAEFPKEGPSILRIQQVVRGDSAAYFCASSSGLAGVNGFVFGPGTRLTVL.

This clone was seen a few times. The chain has TRBV6-5 and TRBJ1-2; unclear D gene. The CDR3 has 13 amino acids. Germline V gene data show CDR1 as MNHEY and CDR2 as SVGAGI. Between the trimmed V and J ends, which lost 6 bases and 3 bases, there was a span of 11 bases. The CDR3 sequence is CASSPPGDYGYTF. CDR3 in DNA: TGTGCCAGCAGCCCGCCAGGCGACTATGGCTACACCTTC.

The J gene is TRBJ2-6, the V gene TRBV18, with a weak D call TRBD1 (7 bases). Per germline, CDR1 KGHSH and CDR2 LQKENI. CDR3 size: 17 residues. The V end was cut by 3 bases, the J end by 0 bases, with 12 bases between. The CDR3: CASSPGGQRSGANVLTF. The CDR3 nucleotides are TGTGCCAGCTCACCGGGGGGACAGCGCTCTGGGGCCAACGTCCTGACTTTC.

This clone was picked up a small number of times. The CDR3 nucleotides read TGTGCCAGCAGTGAACAATCCACAGATACGCAGTATTTT. Amino acids: CASSEQSTDTQYF. This sequence joins TRBV6-1 and TRBJ2-3; D unresolved. The germline gives CDR1 MNHNS, CDR2 SASEGT. With 2 bases removed from V and 2 bases from J, the gap between germline ends came to 5 bases. The CDR3 consists of 13 residues.

This clone appeared a few times. The rearrangement links TRBV29-1 to TRBJ2-7, with a weak D call TRBD1 (6 bases). CDR1 and CDR2 from the germline V gene are SQVTM and ANQGSEA. The V end lost 7 bases, the J end lost 3 bases, and 10 bases lay between the germline ends. This CDR3 has 11 residues. The DNA of the CDR3 is TGCAGCGGCGGACAGAACTACGAGCAGTACTTC. It codes for CSGGQNYEQYF.

A few counts support this clone. The chain has TRBV30 and TRBJ2-3, with 7 bases identical to TRBD1. This CDR3 contains 14 residues. Germline V gives CDR1 GTSNPN, CDR2 SVGIG (reference sequence). Trimming at V came to 1 base and at J to 1 base, leaving 2 bases not matched to a gene. CDR3 nucleotide sequence: TGTGCCTGGAGTGCAGGACAGGGCACAGATACGCAGTATTTT. Translated: CAWSAGQGTDTQYF. Variable domain in full (rest from reference TRBV30 and TRBJ2-3): SQTIHQWPATLVQPVGSPLSLECTVEGTSNPNLYWYRQAAGRGLQLLFYSVGIGQISSEVPQNLSASRPQDRQFILSSKKLLLSDSGFYLCAWSAGQGTDTQYFGPGTRLTVL.

This clone appeared a few times. The rearrangement links TRBV29-1 to TRBJ1-1; D may be TRBD1 (5 bases). There are 13 residues in the CDR3. Per germline, CDR1 SQVTM and CDR2 ANQGSEA. With 5 bases removed from V and 5 bases from J, the gap between germline ends came to 15 bases. In nucleotides, the CDR3 is TGCAGCGTTACCTTGACAGTCGAAACTGAAGCTTTCTTT. Its protein product is CSVTLTVETEAFF. Filled out from reference TRBV29-1 and TRBJ1-1, the complete variable domain reads SAVISQKPSRDICQRGTSLTIQCQVDSQVTMMFWYRQQPGQSLTLIATANQGSEATYESGFVIDKFPISRPNLTFSTLTVSNMSPEDSSIYLCSVTLTVETEAFFGQGTRLTVV.

V and J are TRBV19 and TRBJ2-5, with 7 bases fitting TRBD1. V shed 6 bases, J shed 4 bases, and the junction held 8 bases outside the gene matches. CDR1 and CDR2 (germline): LNHDA, SQIVND (reference sequence). The CDR3 length is 14 residues. The CDR3 sequence is CASSPGQLLETQYF. As DNA, the CDR3 is TGTGCCAGTAGCCCGGGACAGCTCCTAGAGACCCAGTACTTC.

This clone was seen a single time. V and J are TRBV15 and TRBJ2-7, with D perhaps TRBD2 (6 bases). From germline, CDR1 is LNHNV and CDR2 YYDKDF (reference sequence). The germline V and J ends were trimmed by 5 bases and 6 bases, with 14 bases remaining between them. The CDR3 runs to 13 residues. The DNA for the CDR3 is TGTGCCACCAGCCCCAGGGTCGGGGGCGAGCAGTACTTC. Translation gives CATSPRVGGEQYF.

This clone was picked up a small number of times. The chain combines TRBV2 with TRBJ2-6; 7 nucleotides agree with TRBD1. CDR1 and CDR2 (germline): SNHLY, FYNNEI. V was pared by 7 bases and J by 0 bases, with 6 bases of the junction left unmatched. This CDR3 is 16 amino acids long. In nucleotides, the CDR3 is TGTGCCAGCAACCAACAGGGGCGCTCTGGGGCCAACGTCCTGACTTTC. Its protein product is CASNQQGRSGANVLTF.